The present TCR beta chain was sequenced within a study of naive and memory T cell subsets. The beta constant-region primer was an equimolar mix of two oligonucleotides covering TRBC1 and TRBC2. Nested alpha and beta constant-region primers with the SP2 primer drove four PCR rounds on ligated cDNA. From the UMI-ligation and nested PCR reads, TCRdb called clonotypes with MiXCR, one entry per CDR3 protein. Of some 80,000 distinct CDR3 sequences listed, approximately 9.2% are singletons. The ends were cut back, 11 bases at V and 0 bases at J, with 10 bases in the middle. This CDR3 comprises 12 residues. Germline V CDR1 and CDR2: MNHEY, SMNVEV (reference sequence). This clonotype was observed a few times.

The clonotype comes from a human donor in good health. Sequenced: naive CD8+ T cells from blood. The J gene is TRBJ1-1, the V gene TRBV27, with D maybe TRBD1 (6 bases). The CDR3 loop reads CAVQGLNTEAFF. The CDR3, as DNA: TGTGCCGTGCAGGGGCTGAACACTGAAGCTTTCTTT.